This T cell receptor (beta chain) was recovered during a study of cytomegalovirus exposure and HLA in healthy donors. Amplification used 60 Vbeta primers and 13 Jbeta primers. Repertoires were generated with immunoSEQ multiplex PCR, while TCRdb's copy carries only in-frame clones and drops some. The sample yields about 160,000 clones, about 85% seen once. The material sequenced was PBMCs. The sequence came from a man younger than 30 in good health and CMV-seropositive.

Here the CDR3 reads CASSLATRGASNEQFF. The CDR3 DNA sequence: TGTGCCAGCAGCTTGGCCACGCGGGGGGCTTCCAATGAGCAGTTCTTC. This rearrangement joins TRBV5-8 to TRBJ2-1; 8 bases fit TRBD2. V was clipped by 0 bases and J by 6 bases; unmatched bases: 8. The CDR3 is made up of 16 amino acids. Looked up from germline, CDR1 is SGHTS and CDR2 is YDEGEE.